This paragraph covers one TCR beta chain sequence. The antigen is unknown. Clones were read by immunoSEQ multiplex PCR, and TCRdb kept only the in-frame ones, dropping some. The sample records about 89,000 clones, 75% to 95% being singletons. This sample is drawn from a study of T cell responses to AZD1222 COVID-19 vaccine. The study, taken as a whole, reports: Repertoires were collected only later (after the peak T cell response had occurred). Baseline seropositives among AZD1222 recipients totaled only 6 or 7.

The CDR3 length is 12 residues. Trimming took 3 bases from V and 7 from J, leaving 9 bases between them. Germline CDR1 and CDR2: SQVTM and ANQGSEA. This clonotype originated in an adult who received the AZD1222 COVID-19 vaccine. Here the sequenced sample was peripheral blood, taken 28 days after the second AZD1222 dose. V and J are TRBV29-1 and TRBJ1-4; a possible D gene is TRBD1 (5 bases). Here the CDR3 DNA reads TGCAGCGTTGATCCAGGGAGTGAAAAACTGTTTTTT. Amino acid sequence: CSVDPGSEKLFF.